This TCR beta chain comes out of a study of cytomegalovirus exposure and HLA in healthy donors. Looked up from germline, CDR1 is MDHEN and CDR2 is SYDVKM. The germline V and J ends were trimmed by 4 bases and 5 bases, with 8 bases remaining between them. The length of the CDR3 is 12 residues. Primers for the PCR totalled 60 Vbeta and 13 Jbeta. Sequencing used immunoSEQ multiplex PCR; TCRdb keeps in-frame clones, though not all of them. The sample consists of 100,000 to 150,000 clones, approximately 80% of them appearing once. The receptor was derived from a man in his thirties or forties in good health and CMV-seronegative. The rearrangement uses TRBV28 and TRBJ1-1; the D is unclear. Sample: PBMCs. The CDR3, as DNA: TGTGCCAGCAGTTCGAGGTGGACTGAAGCTTTCTTT. It yields the protein CASSSRWTEAFF.